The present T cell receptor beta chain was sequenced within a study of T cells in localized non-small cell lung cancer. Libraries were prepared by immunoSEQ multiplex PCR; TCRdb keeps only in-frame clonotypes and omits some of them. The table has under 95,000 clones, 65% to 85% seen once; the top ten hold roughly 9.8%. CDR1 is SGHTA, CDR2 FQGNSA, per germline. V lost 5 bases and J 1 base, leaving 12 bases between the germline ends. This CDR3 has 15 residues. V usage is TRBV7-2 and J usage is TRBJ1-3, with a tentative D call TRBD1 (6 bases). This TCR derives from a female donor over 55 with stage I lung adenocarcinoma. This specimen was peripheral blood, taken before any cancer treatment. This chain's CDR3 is CASSAGHYSGNTIYF. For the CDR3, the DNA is TGTGCCAGCAGCGCGGGACATTATTCTGGAAACACCATATATTTT.